The T cell receptor (beta chain) described here comes from a study of cytomegalovirus exposure and HLA in healthy donors. Primers: 60 Vbeta forward and 13 Jbeta reverse. This table comes from immunoSEQ multiplex PCR, and its TCRdb copy is limited to in-frame clones, with some not included. The repertoire holds around 130,000 clones, with roughly 82% as singletons. Germline assignment: CDR1 MDHEN and CDR2 SYDVKM. The CDR3 contains 15 residues. V was cut by 3 bases and J by 1 base, with 12 bases left in between. A note on this clone: Its target is not known.

Overall study findings and caveats: Donors belonging to an Asian-associated ancestry cluster reportedly showed fewer N-insertions in productive TCRs than the approximately 670-donor mean, according to what a later analysis found. In terms of immune exposure information, only CMV serostatus was available.

V is TRBV28 and J is TRBJ1-1; D is unclear. Sequencing used PBMCs. This TCR came from a woman in her late teens or twenties in good health and CMV-seropositive. CDR3 residues: CASSFSLSGNTEAFF. In DNA, the CDR3 is TGTGCCAGCAGTTTCTCACTATCGGGGAACACTGAAGCTTTCTTT. The variable domain in full, completed from reference TRBV28 and TRBJ1-1, reads DVKVTQSSRYLVKRTGEKVFLECVQDMDHENMFWYRQDPGLGLRLIYFSYDVKMKEKGDIPEGYSVSREKKERFSLILESASTNQTSMYLCASSFSLSGNTEAFFGQGTRLTVV.